The entry below gives a single T cell receptor (beta chain) sequence along with its context. This entry is derived from a study of blood T cell repertoires in COVID-19. Study-level information: Acute and convalescent COVID-19 specimens originated in the United States, Italy and Spain.

Source study methods: For nucleated cells, counts were estimated from reference gene primer amplification. The method was immunoSEQ multiplex PCR; TCRdb's version includes in-frame clones alone and lacks a portion of them. V and J calls and clone size are those listed in that table; D and trimming were worked out from the DNA. The sample records about 180,000 clones, 85% to 90% being singletons. With 3 bases removed from V and 2 bases from J, the gap between germline ends came to 11 bases. The length of the CDR3 is 14 residues. The germline V gene encodes CDR1 SGHTA and CDR2 FQGNSA. This receptor was obtained from a man aged 65-85 years with active or convalescent COVID-19. This rearrangement joins TRBV7-2 to TRBJ2-7, with D maybe TRBD2 (6 bases). The sample taken for sequencing was peripheral blood. CDR3 protein: CASSFERATYEQYF. For the CDR3, the DNA is TGTGCCAGCAGCTTCGAGCGGGCTACCTACGAGCAGTACTTC.